Listed below are T cell receptor beta chains from one sample, sequenced in a study of T cell repertoires in cytomegalovirus infection. No antigen has been identified for these receptors. TCRdb reanalysed the reads using MiXCR and keeps one entry per CDR3 protein. The sample shows hundreds of thousands of distinct CDR3 sequences, 30% to 40% of them seen only once. The specimen was cultured PBMCs, collected from culture after CMV antigen stimulation. All receptors derive from a human donor in good health (CMV status not recorded). Some clones in this sample may be carry-over from other donors' samples. CDR3s include the opening cysteine and the closing phenylalanine or tryptophan. D genes are given only for firm matches. Clone size, where shown, is once, few, many, or a class for clones that have expanded.

TRBJ1-2 | . | TRBV2 | . | CASSERGRGGNGYTF | TGTGCCAGCAGTGAAAGAGGCAGGGGTGGTAATGGCTACACCTTC
TRBJ2-5 | . | TRBV7-2 | . | CASSLSPRVETQYF | TGTGCCAGCAGCTTAAGTCCCAGGGTAGAGACCCAGTACTTC
TRBJ1-6 | . | TRBV7-9 | . | CASSARRAPLHF | TGTGCCAGCAGCGCCAGGAGGGCACCCCTCCACTTT
TRBJ1-5 | . | TRBV4-1 | . | CASSQFEGDNQPQHF | TGCGCCAGCAGCCAGTTTGAAGGCGACAATCAGCCCCAGCATTTT
TRBJ1-5 | . | TRBV6-8 | . | CASSYSGQLGPQHF | TGTGCCAGCAGTTACTCTGGACAGCTTGGGCCCCAGCATTTT
TRBJ2-7 | many | TRBV7-2 | . | CASSFYYEQYF | TGTGCCAGCAGCTTTTACTACGAGCAGTACTTC
TRBJ2-7 | many | TRBV7-2 | TRBD1 | CASSLRQGPYEQYF | TGTGCCAGCAGCTTACGACAGGGTCCCTACGAGCAGTACTTC
TRBJ2-4 | once | TRBV27 | . | CASSSPATASNIQYF | TGTGCCAGCAGTTCTCCTGCGACAGCCTCAAACATTCAGTACTTC
TRBJ2-7 | many | TRBV7-2 | . | CASSLAPSGLSSYEQYF | TGTGCCAGCAGCTTAGCGCCGAGCGGCCTTAGCTCCTACGAGCAGTACTTC
TRBJ1-5 | . | TRBV19 | . | CASSITGQGVQPQHF | TGTGCCAGTAGTATAACCGGCCAGGGTGTTCAGCCCCAGCATTTT
TRBJ1-3 | . | TRBV20-1 | . | CSARGLQGNTIYF | TGCAGTGCTAGAGGGTTGCAGGGCAACACCATATATTTT
TRBJ2-7 | . | TRBV6-6 | . | CASWGGGHEQYF | TGTGCCAGCTGGGGAGGGGGACACGAGCAGTACTTC
TRBJ1-6 | . | TRBV20-1 | . | CSAPDQSSYNSPLHF | TGCAGTGCCCCGGACCAGAGCTCCTATAATTCACCCCTCCACTTT
TRBJ2-1 | . | TRBV3-1 | . | CASSQEVAGASSYNEQFF | TGTGCCAGCAGCCAAGAAGTGGCGGGGGCTAGCTCCTACAATGAGCAGTTCTTC
TRBJ1-6 | many | TRBV7-6 | . | CASSPRGRTYNSPLHF | TGTGCCAGCAGCCCCCGGGGAAGGACGTATAATTCACCCCTCCACTTT
TRBJ1-2 | few | TRBV6-6 | . | CASSDGSFREKNGYTF | TGTGCCAGCAGTGATGGTTCCTTTAGGGAGAAAAATGGCTACACCTTC
TRBJ1-5 | . | TRBV19 | . | CASSISEFHQPQHF | TGTGCCAGTAGTATCTCGGAGTTTCATCAGCCCCAGCATTTT
TRBJ1-3 | . | TRBV4-3 | . | CASSQDPGTGNTIYF | TGCGCCAGCAGCCAAGATCCGGGGACTGGAAACACCATATATTTT
TRBJ1-1 | . | TRBV5-6 | TRBD1 | CASSHIQGLNTEAFF | TGTGCCAGCAGCCACATACAGGGGCTGAACACTGAAGCTTTCTTT
TRBJ1-4 | . | TRBV7-9 | . | CASSQGRTNEKLFF | TGTGCCAGCAGCCAGGGGAGAACTAATGAAAAACTGTTTTTT
TRBJ1-1 | . | TRBV12-5 | . | CASVGFYRAGTEAFF | TGTGCTAGTGTGGGATTTTACAGGGCCGGCACTGAAGCTTTCTTT
TRBJ2-3 | few | TRBV10-2 | TRBD2 | CATLPAGGTDTQYF | TGCGCCACCCTCCCCGCGGGAGGGACAGATACGCAGTATTTT
TRBJ1-5 | few | TRBV7-9 | TRBD1 | CASSSGQLNQPQHF | TGTGCCAGCAGCTCGGGACAGCTCAATCAGCCCCAGCATTTT
TRBJ2-4 | few | TRBV7-9 | . | CASSGGRVAKNIQYF | TGTGCCAGCAGCGGAGGGCGCGTGGCCAAAAACATTCAGTACTTC
TRBJ1-1 | few | TRBV6-1 | TRBD1 | CASSSGTGWFGTEAFF | TGTGCCAGCAGCTCCGGGACAGGGTGGTTCGGCACTGAAGCTTTCTTT
TRBJ1-2 | . | TRBV20-1 | . | CSAARSLDYTF | TGCAGTGCTGCGAGGAGTCTCGACTACACCTTC
TRBJ2-5 | few | TRBV12-3/TRBV12-4 | . | CASSLMGGRNQETQYF | TGTGCCAGCAGTTTGATGGGGGGACGGAACCAAGAGACCCAGTACTTC
TRBJ1-2 | many | TRBV7-2 | . | CASSRTGFAGYTF | TGTGCCAGCAGCCGCACGGGGTTCGCTGGCTACACCTTC
TRBJ1-3 | many | TRBV7-8 | . | CASSFTHGSGNTIYF | TGTGCCAGCAGCTTTACGCACGGCTCTGGAAACACCATATATTTT
TRBJ1-6 | . | TRBV12-3/TRBV12-4 | . | CASSAGYSPLHF | TGTGCCAGCAGCGCAGGGTATTCACCCCTCCACTTT
TRBJ1-5 | . | TRBV29-1 | TRBD1 | CSVAGGLSNQPQHF | TGCAGCGTGGCAGGGGGGCTAAGCAATCAGCCCCAGCATTTT
TRBJ2-3 | . | TRBV6-6 | . | CATLLPYTDTQYF | TGTGCCACCCTACTACCTTACACAGATACGCAGTATTTT
TRBJ1-6 | . | TRBV6-2/TRBV6-3 | TRBD1 | CASSRETGGSSPLHF | TGTGCCAGCAGTCGGGAGACAGGGGGTTCTTCACCCCTCCACTTT
TRBJ2-7 | . | TRBV6-1 | TRBD1 | CASSIEYSGTGPYEQYF | TGTGCCAGCAGTATCGAATACTCCGGGACAGGGCCGTACGAGCAGTACTTC
TRBJ1-5 | . | TRBV7-9 | . | CASTDTDSNQPQHF | TGTGCCAGCACCGACACCGATAGCAATCAGCCCCAGCATTTT
TRBJ2-5 | few | TRBV12-3/TRBV12-4 | TRBD1 | CASSFSQGAWETQYF | TGTGCCAGCAGTTTTAGCCAGGGGGCCTGGGAGACCCAGTACTTC
TRBJ1-4 | few | TRBV6-6 | . | CASSYRPLEKLFF | TGTGCCAGCAGTTACCGACCCCTTGAAAAACTGTTTTTT
TRBJ2-1 | few | TRBV11-3 | . | CASSLLKGLSSYNEQFF | TGTGCCAGCAGCTTACTCAAAGGGTTAAGCTCCTACAATGAGCAGTTCTTC
TRBJ2-5 | many | TRBV7-2 | TRBD1 | CASSYDRDETQYF | TGTGCCAGCAGCTACGACAGGGATGAGACCCAGTACTTC
TRBJ2-2 | . | TRBV12-3/TRBV12-4 | TRBD1 | CASSTGGVDTGELFF | TGTGCCAGCAGTACAGGGGGTGTGGACACCGGGGAGCTGTTTTTT
TRBJ1-2 | . | TRBV29-1 | TRBD1 | CSVLEGARANYGYTF | TGCAGCGTTTTGGAGGGGGCGAGGGCTAACTATGGCTACACCTTC
TRBJ2-7 | . | TRBV5-4 | . | CASSSGDRAREQYF | TGTGCCAGCAGCTCGGGGGACAGAGCACGCGAGCAGTACTTC
TRBJ1-3 | . | TRBV12-3/TRBV12-4 | . | CASEATGNTIYF | TGTGCCAGCGAGGCGACTGGAAACACCATATATTTT
TRBJ2-1 | . | TRBV5-4 | TRBD2 | CASIGPGLAGYNEQFF | TGTGCCAGCATCGGTCCGGGACTAGCGGGGTACAATGAGCAGTTCTTC
TRBJ2-2 | . | TRBV12-3/TRBV12-4 | . | CASRSKGLSLNTGELFF | TGTGCCAGCAGGAGTAAGGGGCTCTCATTGAACACCGGGGAGCTGTTTTTT
TRBJ2-3 | many | TRBV7-9 | . | CASTLTDTQYF | TGTGCCAGCACCCTCACAGATACGCAGTATTTT
TRBJ1-1 | . | TRBV7-9 | TRBD1 | CASSQGQGAFF | TGTGCCAGCAGCCAAGGACAGGGTGCTTTCTTT
TRBJ2-2 | . | TRBV7-8 | TRBD1 | CASSTGTGFVGELFF | TGTGCCAGCAGCACCGGGACAGGGTTTGTCGGGGAGCTGTTTTTT
TRBJ1-5 | . | TRBV11-2 | . | CASSLVLGSNQPQHF | TGTGCCAGCAGCTTGGTGTTAGGGAGCAATCAGCCCCAGCATTTT
TRBJ2-7 | many | TRBV7-8 | TRBD1 | CASSYRTGVYEQYF | TGTGCCAGCAGCTACCGGACAGGAGTCTACGAGCAGTACTTC
TRBJ1-2 | . | TRBV12-3/TRBV12-4 | . | CASSHGTYGYTF | TGTGCCAGCAGTCATGGGACCTATGGCTACACCTTC
TRBJ1-1 | few | TRBV14 | . | CASSPGFQGRNTEAFF | TGTGCCAGCAGCCCAGGCTTCCAGGGTAGGAACACTGAAGCTTTCTTT
TRBJ2-2 | few | TRBV7-2 | . | CASRHPSAGELFF | TGTGCCAGCCGTCATCCCTCCGCCGGGGAGCTGTTTTTT
TRBJ2-5 | few | TRBV4-1 | . | CASSQGAGRGLTQYF | TGCGCCAGCAGCCAAGGGGCAGGCCGAGGATTGACCCAGTACTTC
TRBJ1-1 | many | TRBV7-2 | . | CASSLVGGVVTEAFF | TGTGCCAGCAGCCTAGTGGGGGGTGTCGTTACTGAAGCTTTCTTT
TRBJ2-7 | . | TRBV7-6 | TRBD1 | CASSSTGVYEQYF | TGTGCCAGCAGCTCGACAGGGGTATACGAGCAGTACTTC
TRBJ2-7 | few | TRBV7-9 | TRBD2 | CASSLPRRLAGLSEQYF | TGTGCCAGCAGCTTACCACGGCGACTAGCGGGGCTGTCCGAGCAGTACTTC